This T cell receptor (beta chain) was retrieved from a study of CD8 T cells in ankylosing spondylitis. Overall study findings and caveats: Past studies reported some motif variants in reactive arthritis synovial fluid and blood. Eight highly homologous variants formed a TCR beta motif that appeared characteristic of ankylosing spondylitis blood.

TCRdb re-called the 5' RACE reads with MiXCR, one entry per CDR3 protein. Here the sample spans hundreds of thousands of distinct CDR3 sequences, about an eighth being singletons. This clonotype was seen only a few times. Its target is unknown. The CDR3 sequence is 13 residues long. V was shortened by 3 bases and J by 3 bases, with 9 bases between the two germline ends. From germline, CDR1 is MGHRA and CDR2 YSYEKL. Sequenced input: blood, either unsorted or a sorted T cell fraction (not recorded which). The chain links TRBV4-1 to TRBJ2-7, with a possible D match to TRBD1 (5 bases). This clonotype originated in a male donor with ankylosing spondylitis. CDR3 sequence (DNA): TGCGCCAGCAGCCATAGGACAAACTACGAGCAGTACTTC. Its protein product is CASSHRTNYEQYF.